This entry lists 17 T cell receptor beta chains sequenced from one sample in a study of blood T cell repertoires in COVID-19. This table comes from immunoSEQ multiplex PCR, and its TCRdb copy is limited to in-frame clones, with some not included. The sample records roughly 70,000 clones, over 75% being singletons. The sequenced sample was peripheral blood. The receptors here all came from a man in his sixties or seventies with active or convalescent COVID-19.

The chain couples TRBV19 to TRBJ1-5, with D possibly being TRBD1 (5 bases). V lost 5 bases to trimming and J lost 5 bases, with 10 bases between them. This CDR3 comprises 13 residues. The germline V gene encodes CDR1 LNHDA and CDR2 SQIVND (reference sequence). CDR3 residues: CASSWGGDQPQHF. In DNA, the CDR3 is TGTGCCAGTAGTTGGGGGGGGGATCAGCCCCAGCATTTT.

This chain links TRBV28 with TRBJ1-2; TRBD1 is a possible D gene (5 bases). The CDR3 spans 11 residues. The V end lost 10 bases, the J end lost 7 bases, and 13 bases lay between the germline ends. CDR1 and CDR2 (germline): MDHEN, SYDVKM. This CDR3 is CAIQGLGGYTF. The CDR3 bases are TGTGCCATCCAGGGCCTGGGTGGCTACACCTTC.

The genes are TRBV18 and TRBJ2-5; 7 nucleotides match TRBD1. The CDR3 covers 15 residues. The germline gives CDR1 KGHSH, CDR2 LQKENI. The J segment lost 2 bases and the V segment lost 3 bases, leaving 6 bases of the junction unmatched. DNA for the CDR3: TGTGCCAGCTCACCTCGCTGGGGACAGCAAGAGACCCAGTACTTC. Residues: CASSPRWGQQETQYF. Full variable domain (missing parts from reference TRBV18 and TRBJ2-5): NAGVMQNPRHLVRRRGQEARLRCSPMKGHSHVYWYRQLPEEGLKFMVYLQKENIIDESGMPKERFSAEFPKEGPSILRIQQVVRGDSAAYFCASSPRWGQQETQYFGPGTRLLVL.

This chain uses TRBV5-4 with TRBJ1-3; D perhaps matches TRBD1 (5 bases). V lost 0 bases and J lost 1, with 17 bases in between. Germline V gene sequence: CDR1 SGHNT, CDR2 YYREEE (reference sequence). There are 18 residues in the CDR3. This CDR3 is CASSLGAGSPSSGNTIYF. For the CDR3, the DNA is TGTGCCAGCAGCTTGGGGGCAGGGTCCCCGTCTTCTGGAAACACCATATATTTT.

The chain carries TRBV6-5 and TRBJ1-2; D is unclear. Germline assignment: CDR1 MNHEY and CDR2 SVGAGI. V was pared by 6 bases and J by 6 bases, with 14 bases between. This CDR3 region has 13 residues. CDR3 nucleotide sequence: TGTGCCAGCAGGCCTGACGCGGAGCATGGCTACACCTTC. Translated, it gives CASRPDAEHGYTF.

V is TRBV5-4 and J is TRBJ2-3, with TRBD2 matching over 15 bases. This CDR3 spans 16 amino acids. Germline CDR1 SGHNT, CDR2 YYREEE (reference sequence). V lost 3 bases to trimming and J lost 4 bases; unmatched junction nucleotides: 3. The DNA for the CDR3 is TGTGCCAGCAGCTCAGGACTAGCGGGAGGGCCAGATACGCAGTATTTT. Protein product: CASSSGLAGGPDTQYF. Drawing the rest from reference TRBV5-4 and TRBJ2-3, the complete variable domain is ETGVTQSPTHLIKTRGQQVTLRCSSQSGHNTVSWYQQALGQGPQFIFQYYREEENGRGNFPPRFSGLQFPNYSSELNVNALELDDSALYLCASSSGLAGGPDTQYFGPGTRLTVL.

V and J are TRBV5-5 and TRBJ1-4; tentative D call: TRBD1 (5 bases). The CDR3 totals 14 residues. Germline values: CDR1 SGHKS, CDR2 YYEKEE (reference sequence). Trimming removed 2 bases at V and 1 base at J, with 6 bases between. The CDR3 is CASSLRGTNEKLFF. In nucleotides, the CDR3 is TGTGCCAGCAGCTTAAGGGGAACTAATGAAAAACTGTTTTTT.

The V call is TRBV5-1, the J call TRBJ2-5; D may be TRBD1 (5 bases). V lost 0 bases to trimming and J lost 2 bases, with 8 bases between them. The CDR3 loop spans 14 amino acids. Germline V gives CDR1 SGHRS, CDR2 YFSETQ. The CDR3 here is CASSLDQGQETQYF. CDR3 nucleotides: TGCGCCAGCAGCTTGGATCAGGGTCAAGAGACCCAGTACTTC. The full variable domain, completed using reference TRBV5-1 and TRBJ2-5, is KAGVTQTPRYLIKTRGQQVTLSCSPISGHRSVSWYQQTPGQGLQFLFEYFSETQRNKGNFPGRFSGRQFSNSRSEMNVSTLELGDSALYLCASSLDQGQETQYFGPGTRLLVL.

The chain joins TRBV23-1 to TRBJ2-7, with TRBD2 matching 7 bases. TRBV23-1 carries the ORF label, with uncertain function. Trimming removed 2 bases from V and 4 bases from J; junction bases left unmatched: 14. CDR3 length: 17 residues. DNA of the CDR3: TGCGCCAGCAGTCAACGGGCCCCCCGGGACTATCTATACGAGCAGTACTTC. Translation: CASSQRAPRDYLYEQYF.

This clone is medium-sized (0.01 to 0.1%). The chain carries TRBV5-6 and TRBJ2-5, with TRBD2 identical over 7 bases. In germline, CDR1 is SGHDT, CDR2 YYEEEE. The CDR3 consists of 16 residues. V was pared by 4 bases and J by 7 bases, with 16 bases of the junction left unmatched. CDR3 sequence reads: CASSRVGLAEIRTQYF. CDR3 coding DNA: TGTGCCAGCAGCCGGGTCGGGCTAGCGGAGATTAGGACCCAGTACTTC.

The V and J genes are TRBV19 and TRBJ1-1; D not resolved. Trimming left V 6 bases short and J 3 bases short, with 11 bases between. CDR3 length: 13 amino acids. Germline V gene sequence: CDR1 LNHDA, CDR2 SQIVND (reference sequence). CDR3 sequence (DNA): TGTGCCAGTAGAGACCAGGAATACACTGAAGCTTTCTTT. Translation gives CASRDQEYTEAFF.

The rearrangement joins TRBV11-2 to TRBJ1-3, with D perhaps TRBD1 (6 bases). CDR3 length equals 15 residues. The V gene's germline CDR1 is SGHAT and CDR2 FQNNGV. Trimming cost V 5 bases and J 1 base, with 12 bases left between them. The CDR3 loop reads CASSTRGQSGNTIYF. The CDR3 DNA reads as TGTGCCAGCAGCACACGGGGACAATCTGGAAACACCATATATTTT.

This clone was observed a few times. The rearrangement uses TRBV11-2 and TRBJ1-4; 9 bases align to TRBD1. J was trimmed by 7 bases and V by 1 base; bases with no gene match: 1. The CDR3 is 14 residues long. Germline CDR1 SGHAT, CDR2 FQNNGV. The CDR3 reads CASSLGTGVEKLFF. The CDR3 DNA follows: TGTGCCAGCAGCTTAGGGACAGGGGTTGAAAAACTGTTTTTT.

This rearrangement joins TRBV5-1 to TRBJ2-5; no clear D gene. Trimming removed 6 bases at V and 1 base at J, with 13 bases between. The CDR3 extends over 14 amino acids. Per the germline V gene, CDR1 is SGHRS and CDR2 is YFSETQ. The CDR3 DNA follows: TGCGCCAGCAAAGAGGTGGTAGGCCAAGAGACCCAGTACTTC. Its protein product is CASKEVVGQETQYF.

This chain joins TRBV30 and TRBJ2-2; D unclear. Germline V gene lookup returns CDR1 GTSNPN and CDR2 SVGIG (reference sequence). The V and J ends lost 5 bases and 5 bases respectively, with 15 bases between them. The length of the CDR3 is 14 residues. CDR3 residues: CAWDRNVRTGELFF. CDR3 bases: TGTGCCTGGGACCGCAACGTGCGGACCGGGGAGCTGTTTTTT.

The chain is built from TRBV19 and TRBJ1-3; D not certain. CDR1 is LNHDA, CDR2 SQIVND, per germline (reference sequence). V lost 3 bases and J lost 4, with 16 bases in between. This CDR3 is built from 16 residues. CDR3 protein: CASSIGFEILGNTIYF. Written as DNA, the CDR3 is TGTGCCAGTAGTATCGGGTTCGAGATCCTGGGAAACACCATATATTTT.

The gene calls are TRBV2 and TRBJ1-1; a weak D match, TRBD1 (6 bases). V shed 4 bases and J shed 8 bases, with 11 bases lying between them. The CDR3 has 12 residues. The germline V gene has CDR1 SNHLY and CDR2 FYNNEI. The CDR3 is CASSVGAIEAFF. CDR3 bases: TGTGCCAGCAGTGTGGGGGCGATAGAAGCTTTCTTT.